What follows is one TCR beta chain and its context. This entry belongs to a study of T-cell reconstitution after alpha-beta-depleted transplantation in children. The CDR3 contains 13 residues. V lost 2 bases, J lost 7 bases, and 8 bases lay in between. The library targeted TCRbeta and was prepared with unique molecular identifiers. TCRdb independently ran MiXCR on the PCR reads; one entry per CDR3 protein. The sample contains 440,000 or so distinct CDR3 sequences, 11% of which appear only once. This sequence originates from a human donor who donated a stem cell graft to a child with acute myeloid leukemia. The source material was PBMCs from the stem cell graft donor, sampled from the stem cell graft. The chain has TRBV12-3 or TRBV12-4 and TRBJ2-2, with D possibly matching TRBD1 (6 bases). This CDR3 reads CASSLTGNGELFF. The CDR3 DNA reads TGTGCCAGCAGTTTAACAGGGAACGGGGAGCTGTTTTTT.